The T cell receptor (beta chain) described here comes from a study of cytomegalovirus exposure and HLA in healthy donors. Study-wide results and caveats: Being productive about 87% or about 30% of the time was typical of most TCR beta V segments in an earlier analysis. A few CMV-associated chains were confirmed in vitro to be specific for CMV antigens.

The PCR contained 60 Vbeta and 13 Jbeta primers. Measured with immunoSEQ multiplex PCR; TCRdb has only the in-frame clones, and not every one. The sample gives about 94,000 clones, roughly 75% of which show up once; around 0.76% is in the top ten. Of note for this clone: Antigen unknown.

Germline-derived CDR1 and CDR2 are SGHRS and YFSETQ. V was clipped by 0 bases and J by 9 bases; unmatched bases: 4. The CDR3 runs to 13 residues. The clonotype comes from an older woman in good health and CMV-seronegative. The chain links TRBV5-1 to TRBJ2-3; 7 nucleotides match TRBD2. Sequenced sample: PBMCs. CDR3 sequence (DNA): TGCGCCAGCAGCTTGGACGTGGGAGGGACGCAGTATTTT. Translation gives CASSLDVGGTQYF.